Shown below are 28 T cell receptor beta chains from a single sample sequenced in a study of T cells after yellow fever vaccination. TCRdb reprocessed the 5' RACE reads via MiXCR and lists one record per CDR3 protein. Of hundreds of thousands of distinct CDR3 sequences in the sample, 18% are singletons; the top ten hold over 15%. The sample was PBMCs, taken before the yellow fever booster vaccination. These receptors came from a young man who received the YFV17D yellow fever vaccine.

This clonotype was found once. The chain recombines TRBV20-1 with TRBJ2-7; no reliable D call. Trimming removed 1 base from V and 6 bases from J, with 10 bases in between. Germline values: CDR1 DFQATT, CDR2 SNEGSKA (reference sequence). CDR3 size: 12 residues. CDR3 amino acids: CSARGVTREQYF. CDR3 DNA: TGCAGTGCTAGAGGGGTTACACGCGAGCAGTACTTC.

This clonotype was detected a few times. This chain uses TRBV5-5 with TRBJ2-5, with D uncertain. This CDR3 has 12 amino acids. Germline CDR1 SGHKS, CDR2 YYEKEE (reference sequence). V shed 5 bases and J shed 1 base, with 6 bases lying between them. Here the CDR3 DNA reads TGTGCCAGCAGATTTAGCCAAGAGACCCAGTACTTC. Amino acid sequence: CASRFSQETQYF.

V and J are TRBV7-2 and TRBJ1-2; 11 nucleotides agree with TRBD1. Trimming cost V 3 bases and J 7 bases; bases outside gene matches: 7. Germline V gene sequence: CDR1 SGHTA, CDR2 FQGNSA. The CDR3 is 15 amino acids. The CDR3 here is CASSFRRDRGFGYTF. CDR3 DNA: TGTGCCAGCAGCTTCCGACGGGACAGGGGGTTTGGCTACACCTTC.

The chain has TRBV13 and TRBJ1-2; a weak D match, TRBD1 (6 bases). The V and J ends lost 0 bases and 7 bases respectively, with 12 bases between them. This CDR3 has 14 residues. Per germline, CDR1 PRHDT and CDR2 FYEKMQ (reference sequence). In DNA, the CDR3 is TGTGCCAGCAGCTTAGGCCGACAGGCCGGTGGCTACACCTTC. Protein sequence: CASSLGRQAGGYTF.

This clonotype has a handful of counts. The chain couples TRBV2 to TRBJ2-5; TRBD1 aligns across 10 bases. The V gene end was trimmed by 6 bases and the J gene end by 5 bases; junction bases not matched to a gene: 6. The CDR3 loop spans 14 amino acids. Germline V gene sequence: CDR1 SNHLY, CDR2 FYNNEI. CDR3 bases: TGTGCCAGCAGGAACCGACAGGGGGCTGAGACCCAGTACTTC. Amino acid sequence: CASRNRQGAETQYF.

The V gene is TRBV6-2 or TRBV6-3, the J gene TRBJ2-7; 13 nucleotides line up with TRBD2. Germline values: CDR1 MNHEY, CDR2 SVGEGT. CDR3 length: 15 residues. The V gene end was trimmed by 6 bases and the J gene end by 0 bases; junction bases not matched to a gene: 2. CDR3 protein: CASRTSGGSSYEQYV. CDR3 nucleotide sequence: TGTGCCAGCAGGACTAGCGGGGGGAGCTCCTACGAGCAGTACGTC.

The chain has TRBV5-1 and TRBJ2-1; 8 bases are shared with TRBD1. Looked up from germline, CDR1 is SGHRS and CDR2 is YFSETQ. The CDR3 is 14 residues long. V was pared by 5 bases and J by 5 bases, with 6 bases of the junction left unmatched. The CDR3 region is CASSGQGSDNEQFF. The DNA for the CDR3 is TGCGCCAGCAGTGGACAGGGATCCGACAATGAGCAGTTCTTC.

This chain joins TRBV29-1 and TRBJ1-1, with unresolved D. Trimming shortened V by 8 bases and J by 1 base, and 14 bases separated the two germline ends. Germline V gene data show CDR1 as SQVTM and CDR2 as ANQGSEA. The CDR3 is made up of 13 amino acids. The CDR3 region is CSIIRGWNTEAFF. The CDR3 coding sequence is TGCAGCATCATTCGGGGTTGGAACACTGAAGCTTTCTTT.

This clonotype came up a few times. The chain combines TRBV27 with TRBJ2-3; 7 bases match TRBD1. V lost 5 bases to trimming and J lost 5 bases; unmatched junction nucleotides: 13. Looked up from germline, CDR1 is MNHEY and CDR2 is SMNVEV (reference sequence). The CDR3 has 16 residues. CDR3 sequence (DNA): TGTGCCAGCAGTAGGGACAGACCCTCAACGGGAGATACGCAGTATTTT. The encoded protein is CASSRDRPSTGDTQYF.

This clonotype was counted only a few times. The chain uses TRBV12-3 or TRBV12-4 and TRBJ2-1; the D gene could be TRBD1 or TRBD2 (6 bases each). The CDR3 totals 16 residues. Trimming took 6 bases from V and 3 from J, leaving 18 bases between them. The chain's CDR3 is CASRAGGGLVYNEQFF. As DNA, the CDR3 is TGTGCCAGCAGGGCCGGGGGCGGACTCGTCTACAATGAGCAGTTCTTC.

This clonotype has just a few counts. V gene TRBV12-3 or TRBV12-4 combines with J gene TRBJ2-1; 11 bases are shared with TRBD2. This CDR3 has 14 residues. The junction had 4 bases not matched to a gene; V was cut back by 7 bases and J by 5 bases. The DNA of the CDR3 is TGTGCCAGCACCGATAGCGGGGGGGACAATGAGCAGTTCTTC. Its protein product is CASTDSGGDNEQFF.

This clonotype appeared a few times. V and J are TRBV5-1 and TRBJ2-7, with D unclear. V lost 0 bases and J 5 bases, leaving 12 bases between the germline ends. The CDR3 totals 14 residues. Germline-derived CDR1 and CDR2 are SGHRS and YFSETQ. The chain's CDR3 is CASSLDPSANEQYF. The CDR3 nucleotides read TGCGCCAGCAGCTTGGACCCATCGGCGAACGAGCAGTACTTC.

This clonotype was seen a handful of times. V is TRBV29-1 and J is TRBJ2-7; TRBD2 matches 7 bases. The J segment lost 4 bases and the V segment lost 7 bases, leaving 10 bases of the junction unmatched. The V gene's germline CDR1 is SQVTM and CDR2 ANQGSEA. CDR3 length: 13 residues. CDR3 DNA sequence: TGCAGCGCCGTGGGGCAGGGAGGGTACGAGCAGTACTTC. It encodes CSAVGQGGYEQYF.

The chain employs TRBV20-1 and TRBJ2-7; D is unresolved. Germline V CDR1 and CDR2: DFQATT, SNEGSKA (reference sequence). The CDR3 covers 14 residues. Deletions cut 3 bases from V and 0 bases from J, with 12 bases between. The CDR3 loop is CSARLTTSSYEQYV. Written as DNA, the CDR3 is TGCAGTGCTAGGCTCACAACCAGCTCCTACGAGCAGTACGTC.

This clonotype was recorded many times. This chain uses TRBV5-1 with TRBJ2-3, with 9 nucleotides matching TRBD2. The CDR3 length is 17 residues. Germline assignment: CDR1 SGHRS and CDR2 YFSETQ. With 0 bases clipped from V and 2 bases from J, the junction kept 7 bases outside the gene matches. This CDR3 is CASSLVSSGEATDTQYF. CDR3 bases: TGCGCCAGCAGCTTGGTGTCTAGCGGGGAGGCCACAGATACGCAGTATTTT.

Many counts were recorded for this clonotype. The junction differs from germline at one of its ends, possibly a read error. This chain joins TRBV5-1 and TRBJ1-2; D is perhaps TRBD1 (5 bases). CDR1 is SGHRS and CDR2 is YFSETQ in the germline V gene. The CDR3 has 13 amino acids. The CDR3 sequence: CASSSNTEAGPFF. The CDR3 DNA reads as TGCGCCAGCAGCTCGAACACTGAGGCAGGGCCCTTCTTC.

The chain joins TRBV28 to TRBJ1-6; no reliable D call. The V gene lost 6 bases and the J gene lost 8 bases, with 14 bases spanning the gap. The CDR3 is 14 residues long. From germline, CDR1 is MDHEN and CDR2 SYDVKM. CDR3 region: CASSPGRLDSPLHF. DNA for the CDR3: TGTGCCAGCAGCCCCGGACGGCTGGATTCACCCCTCCACTTT.

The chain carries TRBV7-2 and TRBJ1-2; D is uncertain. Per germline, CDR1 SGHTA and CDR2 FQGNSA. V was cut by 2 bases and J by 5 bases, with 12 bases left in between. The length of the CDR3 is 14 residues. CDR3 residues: CASSLIEAAYGYTF. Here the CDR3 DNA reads TGTGCCAGCAGCTTAATTGAGGCAGCGTATGGCTACACCTTC.

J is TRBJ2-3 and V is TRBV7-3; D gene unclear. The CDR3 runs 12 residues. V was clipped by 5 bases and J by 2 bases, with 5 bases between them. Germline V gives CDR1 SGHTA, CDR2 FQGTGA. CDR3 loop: CASSIDTDTQYF. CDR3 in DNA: TGTGCCAGCAGCATCGACACAGATACGCAGTATTTT.

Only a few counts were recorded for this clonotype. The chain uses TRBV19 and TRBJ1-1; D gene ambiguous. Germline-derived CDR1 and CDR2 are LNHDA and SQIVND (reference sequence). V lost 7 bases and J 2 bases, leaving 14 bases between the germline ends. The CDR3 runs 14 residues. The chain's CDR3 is CASMFGPVNTEAFF. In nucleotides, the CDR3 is TGTGCCAGTATGTTCGGACCGGTAAACACTGAAGCTTTCTTT.

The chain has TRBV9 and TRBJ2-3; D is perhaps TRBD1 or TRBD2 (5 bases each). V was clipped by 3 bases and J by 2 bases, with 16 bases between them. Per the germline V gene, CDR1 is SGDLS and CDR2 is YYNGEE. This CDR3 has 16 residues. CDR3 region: CASSAGDGLTTDTQYF. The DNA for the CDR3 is TGTGCCAGCAGCGCCGGGGACGGCCTTACCACAGATACGCAGTATTTT.

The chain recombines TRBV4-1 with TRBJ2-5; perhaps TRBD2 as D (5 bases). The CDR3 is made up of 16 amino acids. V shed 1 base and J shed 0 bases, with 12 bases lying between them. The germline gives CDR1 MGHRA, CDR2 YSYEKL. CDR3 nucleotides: TGCGCCAGCAGCCAAGGGCGGGCAGAGTACCAAGAGACCCAGTACTTC. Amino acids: CASSQGRAEYQETQYF.

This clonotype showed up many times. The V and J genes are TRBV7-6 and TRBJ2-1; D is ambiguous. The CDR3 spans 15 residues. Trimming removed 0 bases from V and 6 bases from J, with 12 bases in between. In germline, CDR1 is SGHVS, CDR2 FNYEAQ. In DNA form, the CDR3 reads TGTGCCAGCAGCTTAGCCCCTACCTCGGGCAATGAGCAGTTCTTC. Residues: CASSLAPTSGNEQFF.

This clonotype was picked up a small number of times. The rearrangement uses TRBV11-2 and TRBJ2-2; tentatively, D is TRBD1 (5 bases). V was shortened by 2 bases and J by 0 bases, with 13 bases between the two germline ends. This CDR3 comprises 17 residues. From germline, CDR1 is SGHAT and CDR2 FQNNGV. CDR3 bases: TGTGCCAGCAGCTTAACCGGCTTGGGGCCGAACACCGGGGAGCTGTTTTTT. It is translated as CASSLTGLGPNTGELFF.

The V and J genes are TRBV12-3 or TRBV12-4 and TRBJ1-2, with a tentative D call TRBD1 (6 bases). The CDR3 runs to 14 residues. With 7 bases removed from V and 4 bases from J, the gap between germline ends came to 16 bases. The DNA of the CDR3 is TGTGCCAGCATTGACAGGCGGGGCGGCTATGGCTACACCTTC. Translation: CASIDRRGGYGYTF.

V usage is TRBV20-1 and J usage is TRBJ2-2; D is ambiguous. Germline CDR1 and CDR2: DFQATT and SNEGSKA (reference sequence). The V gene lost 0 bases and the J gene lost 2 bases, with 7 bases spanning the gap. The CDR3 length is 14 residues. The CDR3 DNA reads TGCAGTGCTAGAGATTACGACAACACCGGGGAGCTGTTTTTT. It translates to CSARDYDNTGELFF.

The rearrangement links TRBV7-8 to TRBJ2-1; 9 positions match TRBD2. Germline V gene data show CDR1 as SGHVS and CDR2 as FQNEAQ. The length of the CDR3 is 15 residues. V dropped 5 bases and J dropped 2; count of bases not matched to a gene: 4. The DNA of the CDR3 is TGTGCCAGCAGCCGAGCGGGGGGACCCTACAATGAGCAGTTCTTC. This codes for CASSRAGGPYNEQFF.

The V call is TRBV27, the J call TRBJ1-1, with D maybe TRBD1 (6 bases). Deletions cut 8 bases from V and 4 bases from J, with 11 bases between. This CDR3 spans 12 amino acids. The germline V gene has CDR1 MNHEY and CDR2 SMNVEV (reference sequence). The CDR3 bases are TGTGCCAGCGGGAGGGGGGCCACTGAAGCTTTCTTT. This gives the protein CASGRGATEAFF.